This T cell receptor beta chain derives from a study of blood T cell repertoires in COVID-19. Overall study context: The United States, Italy and Spain provided the acute and convalescent COVID-19 samples. Sample material is recorded as cDNA or gDNA derived from T cells, B-cell-depleted T cells, or PBMCs.

The assay was immunoSEQ multiplex PCR, and TCRdb's table has in-frame clones only and misses some. Among more than 200,000 clones listed, more than 75% were seen once. Germline V gene data show CDR1 as MDHEN and CDR2 as SYDVKM. The CDR3 spans 14 residues. V was trimmed by 6 bases and J by 5 bases, leaving 14 bases between them. The source of this sequence is a woman aged 60-70 years with COVID-19, enrolled during active disease. Material: peripheral blood. The chain recombines TRBV28 with TRBJ1-5, with D possibly TRBD1 on 5 matching bases. CDR3 residues: CASSYQGRDQPQHF. CDR3 in DNA: TGTGCCAGCAGCTATCAGGGAAGAGATCAGCCCCAGCATTTT.